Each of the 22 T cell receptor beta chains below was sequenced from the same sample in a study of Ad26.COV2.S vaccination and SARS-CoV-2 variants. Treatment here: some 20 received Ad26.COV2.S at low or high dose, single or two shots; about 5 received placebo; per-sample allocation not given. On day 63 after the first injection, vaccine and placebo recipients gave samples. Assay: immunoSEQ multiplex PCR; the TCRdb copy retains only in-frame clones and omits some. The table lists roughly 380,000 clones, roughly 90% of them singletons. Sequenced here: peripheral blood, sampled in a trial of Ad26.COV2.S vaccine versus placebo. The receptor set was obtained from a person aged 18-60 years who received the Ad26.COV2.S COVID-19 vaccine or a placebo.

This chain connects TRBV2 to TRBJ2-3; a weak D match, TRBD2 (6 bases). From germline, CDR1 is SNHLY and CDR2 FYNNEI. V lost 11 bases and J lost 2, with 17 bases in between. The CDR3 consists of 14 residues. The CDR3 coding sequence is TGTGCCGGGCTCCGGCTAGCGCTCACAGATACGCAGTATTTT. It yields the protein CAGLRLALTDTQYF. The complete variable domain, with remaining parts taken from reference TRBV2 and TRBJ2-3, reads EPEVTQTPSHQVTQMGQEVILRCVPISNHLYFYWYRQILGQKVEFLVSFYNNEISEKSEIFDDQFSVERPDGSNFTLKIRSTKLEDSAMYFCAGLRLALTDTQYFGPGTRLTVL.

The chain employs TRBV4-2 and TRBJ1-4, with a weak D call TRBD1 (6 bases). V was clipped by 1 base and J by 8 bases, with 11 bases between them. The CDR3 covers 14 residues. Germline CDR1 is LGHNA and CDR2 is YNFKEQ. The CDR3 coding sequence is TGTGCCAGCAGCCAAGCCCGGGACAAGGAAAAACTGTTTTTT. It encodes CASSQARDKEKLFF.

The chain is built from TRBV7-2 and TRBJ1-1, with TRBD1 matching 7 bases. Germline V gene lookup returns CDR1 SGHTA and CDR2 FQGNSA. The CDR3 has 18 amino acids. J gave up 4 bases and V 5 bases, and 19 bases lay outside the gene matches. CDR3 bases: TGTGCCAGCAGCCCGAACAGGGGTCTTATGAAGAAAGGCACTGAAGCTTTCTTT. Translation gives CASSPNRGLMKKGTEAFF.

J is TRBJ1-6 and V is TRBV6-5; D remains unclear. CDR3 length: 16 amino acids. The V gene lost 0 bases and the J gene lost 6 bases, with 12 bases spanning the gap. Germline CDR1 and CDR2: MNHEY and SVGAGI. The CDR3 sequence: CASSYSWVAGNSPLHF. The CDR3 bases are TGTGCCAGCAGTTACTCCTGGGTAGCGGGTAATTCACCCCTCCACTTT.

For the CDR3, the DNA is TGTGCCAGCAGCCCGGGACTCCCCTACGAGCAGTACTTC. Amino acid sequence: CASSPGLPYEQYF. The gene calls are TRBV5-6 and TRBJ2-7, with a tentative D call TRBD2 (6 bases). Germline loops: CDR1 SGHDT, CDR2 YYEEEE. Trimming cost V 4 bases and J 2 bases, with 10 bases left between them. The CDR3 totals 13 residues.

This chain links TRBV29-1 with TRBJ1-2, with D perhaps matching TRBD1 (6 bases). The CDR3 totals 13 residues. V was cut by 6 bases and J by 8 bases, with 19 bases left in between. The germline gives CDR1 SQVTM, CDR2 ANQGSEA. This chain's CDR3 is CSVPRGGFGGYTF. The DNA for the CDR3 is TGCAGCGTCCCCCGGGGGGGCTTCGGCGGCTACACCTTC.

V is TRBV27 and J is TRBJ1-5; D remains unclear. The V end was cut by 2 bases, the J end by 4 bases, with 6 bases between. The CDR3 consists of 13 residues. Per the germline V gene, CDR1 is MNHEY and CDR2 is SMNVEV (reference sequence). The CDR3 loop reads CASSLSVNQPQHF. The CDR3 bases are TGTGCCAGCAGTTTAAGTGTGAATCAGCCCCAGCATTTT.

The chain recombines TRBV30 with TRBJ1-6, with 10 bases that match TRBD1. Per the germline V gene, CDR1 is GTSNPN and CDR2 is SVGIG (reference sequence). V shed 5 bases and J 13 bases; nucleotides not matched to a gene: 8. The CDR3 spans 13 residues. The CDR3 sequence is CAWWDRGLRPLHF. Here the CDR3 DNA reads TGTGCCTGGTGGGACAGGGGATTAAGGCCCCTCCACTTT.

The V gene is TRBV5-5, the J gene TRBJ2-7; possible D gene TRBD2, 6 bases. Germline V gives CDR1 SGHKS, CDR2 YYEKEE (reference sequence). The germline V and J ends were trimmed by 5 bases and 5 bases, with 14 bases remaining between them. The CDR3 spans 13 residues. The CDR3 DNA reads TGTGCCAGCAGTCTCTGGGGGGTCGACGAGCAGTACTTC. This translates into CASSLWGVDEQYF.

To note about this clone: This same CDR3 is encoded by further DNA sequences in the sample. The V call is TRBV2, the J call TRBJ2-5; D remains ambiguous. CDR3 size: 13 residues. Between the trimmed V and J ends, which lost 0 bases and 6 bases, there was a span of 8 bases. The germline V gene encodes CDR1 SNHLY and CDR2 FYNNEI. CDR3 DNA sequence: TGTGCCAGCAGTGAAGCTGGGCGGAAGACCCAGTACTTC. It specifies CASSEAGRKTQYF.

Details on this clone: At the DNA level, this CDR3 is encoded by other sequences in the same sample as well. CDR3 protein: CASSLRETYEQYF. CDR3 coding DNA: TGTGCCAGCAGTCTAAGGGAGACCTACGAGCAGTACTTC. This sequence joins TRBV6-2 or TRBV6-3 and TRBJ2-7; weak D call: TRBD2 (5 bases). Germline lookup yields CDR1 MNHEY and CDR2 SVGEGT. V was clipped by 5 bases and J by 2 bases, with 10 bases between them. This CDR3 region has 13 residues.

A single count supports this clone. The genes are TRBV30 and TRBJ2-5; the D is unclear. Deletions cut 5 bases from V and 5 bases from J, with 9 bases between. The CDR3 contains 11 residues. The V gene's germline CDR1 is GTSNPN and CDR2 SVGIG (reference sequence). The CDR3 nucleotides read TGTGCCTGGGGGGATGTTGAGACCCAGTACTTC. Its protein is CAWGDVETQYF.

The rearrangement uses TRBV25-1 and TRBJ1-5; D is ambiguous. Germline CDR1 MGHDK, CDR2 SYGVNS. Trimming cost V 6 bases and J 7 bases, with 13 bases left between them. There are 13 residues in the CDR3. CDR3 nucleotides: TGTGCCAGCAGCGGGTTAGGCCCGCAGCCCCAGCATTTT. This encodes CASSGLGPQPQHF.

CDR3 nucleotide sequence: TGCGCCAGCAGCTTGGTCGGCAGGGGAAACGAAAAACTGTTTTTT. Its translation: CASSLVGRGNEKLFF. The rearrangement links TRBV5-1 to TRBJ1-4, with a tentative D call TRBD1 (6 bases). CDR3 length: 15 amino acids. The germline gives CDR1 SGHRS, CDR2 YFSETQ. V was clipped by 0 bases and J by 8 bases, with 14 bases between them.

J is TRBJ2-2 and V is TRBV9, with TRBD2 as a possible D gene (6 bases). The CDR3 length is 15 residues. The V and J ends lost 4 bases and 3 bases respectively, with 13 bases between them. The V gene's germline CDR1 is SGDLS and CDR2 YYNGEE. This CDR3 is CASSPSGLHTGELFF. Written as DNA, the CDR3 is TGTGCCAGCAGCCCCTCGGGACTTCACACCGGGGAGCTGTTTTTT.

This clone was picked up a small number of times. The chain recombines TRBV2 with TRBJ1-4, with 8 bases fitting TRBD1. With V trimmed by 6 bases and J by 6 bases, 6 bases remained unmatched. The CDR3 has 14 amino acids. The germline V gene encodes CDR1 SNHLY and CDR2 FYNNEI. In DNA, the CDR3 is TGTGCCAGCAGCGACAGGGGTGGGGATGAAAAACTGTTTTTT. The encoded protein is CASSDRGGDEKLFF.

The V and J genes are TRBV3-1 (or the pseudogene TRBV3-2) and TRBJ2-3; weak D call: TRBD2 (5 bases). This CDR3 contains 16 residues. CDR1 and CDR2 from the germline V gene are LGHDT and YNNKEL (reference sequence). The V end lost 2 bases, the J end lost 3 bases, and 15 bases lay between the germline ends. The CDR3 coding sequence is TGTGCCAGCAGCCAACCTTACCTTTCGGGGACAGATACGCAGTATTTT. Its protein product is CASSQPYLSGTDTQYF.

DNA for the CDR3: TGTGCCAGCAGCTTATTAGGAACAGCCCCAGATACGCAGTATTTT. Amino acid sequence: CASSLLGTAPDTQYF. The V and J genes are TRBV7-6 and TRBJ2-3; the D is unclear. The length of the CDR3 is 15 residues. Per the germline V gene, CDR1 is SGHVS and CDR2 is FNYEAQ. Trimming removed 2 bases from V and 4 bases from J, with 13 bases in between.

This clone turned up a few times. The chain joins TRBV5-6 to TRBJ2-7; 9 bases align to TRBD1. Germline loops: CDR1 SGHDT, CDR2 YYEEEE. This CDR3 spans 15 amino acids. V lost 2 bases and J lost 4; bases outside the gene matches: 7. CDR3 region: CASSFRPGQGYEQYF. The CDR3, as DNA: TGTGCCAGCAGCTTCCGCCCGGGACAGGGTTACGAGCAGTACTTC.

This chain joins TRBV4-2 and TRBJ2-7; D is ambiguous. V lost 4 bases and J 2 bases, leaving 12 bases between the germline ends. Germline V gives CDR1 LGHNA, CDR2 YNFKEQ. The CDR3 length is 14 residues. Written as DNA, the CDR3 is TGTGCCAGCAGCCTCTGGGGATCAACCTACGAGCAGTACTTC. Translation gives CASSLWGSTYEQYF.

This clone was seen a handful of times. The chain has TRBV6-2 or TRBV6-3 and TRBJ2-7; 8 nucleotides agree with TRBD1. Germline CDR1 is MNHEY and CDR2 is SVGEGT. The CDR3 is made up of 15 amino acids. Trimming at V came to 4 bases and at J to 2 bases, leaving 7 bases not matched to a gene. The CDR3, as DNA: TGTGCCAGCAGTTCCCGGACAGGGATTACCTACGAGCAGTACTTC. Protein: CASSSRTGITYEQYF.

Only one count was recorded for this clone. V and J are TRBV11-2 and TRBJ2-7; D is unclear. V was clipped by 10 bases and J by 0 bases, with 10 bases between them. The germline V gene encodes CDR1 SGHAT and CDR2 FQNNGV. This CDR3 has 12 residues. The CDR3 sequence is CATQPSSYEQYF. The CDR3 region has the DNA TGTGCCACCCAGCCAAGCTCCTACGAGCAGTACTTC. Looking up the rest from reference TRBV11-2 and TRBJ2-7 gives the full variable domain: EAGVAQSPRYKIIEKRQSVAFWCNPISGHATLYWYQQILGQGPKLLIQFQNNGVVDDSQLPKDRFSAERLKGVDSTLKIQPAKLEDSAVYLCATQPSSYEQYFGPGTRLTVT.